Sequencing of this T cell receptor beta chain was carried out in a study of T cell responses to AZD1222 COVID-19 vaccine. CDR1 SGHVS and CDR2 FQNEAQ come from the germline V gene. There are 14 residues in the CDR3. The ends lost 0 bases at V and 2 bases at J; junction bases unmatched: 0. Concerning this clone: What it binds is unknown.

The analysis combined second doses at about 4 or about 12 weeks. This table comes from immunoSEQ multiplex PCR, and its TCRdb copy is limited to in-frame clones, with some not included. This table holds about 110,000 clones, 87% found once. Findings of the study overall: The study found Spike-specific TCR breadth and depth rose after two AZD1222 doses. After the peak T cell response, and only then, were repertoires sampled.

Sequences were derived from peripheral blood, sampled 28 days after the second AZD1222 dose. This receptor was obtained from an adult who received the AZD1222 COVID-19 vaccine. The rearrangement uses TRBV7-8 and TRBJ1-2; 7 positions agree with TRBD1. CDR3 sequence (DNA): TGTGCCAGCAGCTTAGCGACAGGGAACTATGGCTACACCTTC. This encodes CASSLATGNYGYTF.